This T cell receptor (beta chain) was found in a study of cytomegalovirus exposure and HLA in healthy donors. This CDR3 spans 18 amino acids. Germline lookup yields CDR1 LGHNA and CDR2 YSLEER. V was pared by 4 bases and J by 6 bases, with 16 bases of the junction left unmatched. The PCR was carried out with 60 Vbeta primers and 13 Jbeta primers. Clones were sequenced by immunoSEQ multiplex PCR, and TCRdb holds only the in-frame ones, with some missing. The sample lists roughly 200,000 clones, 77% occurring once. With respect to this clone: What it recognizes is unknown.

The study's findings and limits: Researchers reported in a later analysis that a missense DCLRE1C variant was tied to TCR beta V- and J-gene trimming. Cytomegalovirus association was assigned to about 180 TCR beta chains.

All the people who gave samples were healthy bone marrow donors. The sequenced sample consisted of PBMCs. The chain recombines TRBV4-3 with TRBJ2-2; the match to TRBD2 covers 8 bases. The TCR originated in a woman aged 55 to 70 in good health and CMV-seropositive. CDR3 loop: CASSPYRGSGGPPGELFF. The DNA for the CDR3 is TGCGCCAGCAGCCCGTACAGAGGATCGGGGGGGCCGCCCGGGGAGCTGTTTTTT.